This T cell receptor (beta chain) was identified in a study of blood T cell repertoires in COVID-19. About the study: Material from acute and convalescent COVID-19 was sourced from the United States, Italy and Spain. In each case, the material was cDNA or gDNA derived from T cells, B-cell-depleted T cells, or PBMCs.

Under the authors' procedure: Reference gene primer amplification in the assay estimated nucleated cell counts. The method was immunoSEQ multiplex PCR; TCRdb's version includes in-frame clones alone and lacks a portion of them. From that table come the V and J calls and clone size; the DNA was used to work out D and trimming. Of fewer than 450,000 clones in the sample, 90% were seen once. Residents of about two dozen US areas, aged roughly 18 to 90 years, made up the participants. This TCR was sampled from a man between 18 and 35 years old who had recovered from COVID-19. Sequencing was performed on PBMCs or T cells enriched from blood (not recorded which).

CDR3 residues: CASSSSDWPQDEAFF. The CDR3 nucleotides read TGCGCCAGCAGCTCATCTGACTGGCCCCAAGATGAAGCTTTCTTT. The genes are TRBV5-1 and TRBJ1-1; D gene ambiguous. V shed 3 bases and J shed 7 bases, with 19 bases lying between them. Germline CDR1 SGHRS, CDR2 YFSETQ. CDR3 length: 15 amino acids. The whole variable domain, filled in from reference TRBV5-1 and TRBJ1-1, reads KAGVTQTPRYLIKTRGQQVTLSCSPISGHRSVSWYQQTPGQGLQFLFEYFSETQRNKGNFPGRFSGRQFSNSRSEMNVSTLELGDSALYLCASSSSDWPQDEAFFGQGTRLTVV.